Described below is a single TCR beta chain sequence and its context. This clonotype has ten or more counts. Its antigen is not yet known. No quality values exist for individual bases; no much larger clone is one base distant. The TCR beta CDR3 region was amplified from genomic DNA by two rounds of multiplex PCR. In the first PCR round, primers specific to each TRBV and TRBJ gene were used, and the primer sequences were filed in Chinese patent CN105087789A. Universal primers were used in the second round of PCR. The Roche High Pure PCR Template Preparation Kit was used to extract genomic DNA from the frozen PBMCs. Libraries were sequenced paired-end with 151 bp reads on an Illumina HiSeq 3000. The original methods were these. CutAdapt was used to discard raw reads that did not contain the multiplex PCR primer sequences. Using PEAR, the high-quality paired reads were merged into contigs. By alignment to reference sequences, MiXCR assigned TRB V, D and J gene segments to each contig. To remove sequencing errors, CDR3 sequences were clustered according to base quality and sequence similarity. Shannon entropy normalized by the natural log of productive TCR sequence number was used as the measure of diversity. Clonality was defined as one minus Shannon entropy divided by the natural log of the number of unique clonotypes. Using the Youden index from ROC curves, the researchers picked the repertoire-metric cut-offs for progression-free survival, and all analyses were carried out in R 3.5.3. TCRdb ran its own pipeline on the public reads, namely fastp trimming at Q25 and MiXCR clone calling, and kept in-frame beta chains. Entries are consolidated by CDR3 protein sequence, retaining the most common genes and DNA. Here the V and J calls rest on TCRdb's processing, not on the authors' analysis. The sample table contains fewer than 35,000 distinct CDR3 sequences; only one count was recorded for 30% to 40% of them. Around an eighth of the sample is taken by the ten largest.

The junction carries 19 bases between V and J, which are trimmed by 4 bases and 0 bases respectively. The CDR3 runs 19 amino acids, cysteine and phenylalanine included. Only the CDR3 DNA is retained, 57 bases long and in frame from the first base. For CDR1 and CDR2, the germline V gene lists MDHEN and SYDVKM. This record comes from a study of prognosis after radiotherapy for stage I lung cancer (dated by TCRdb to about 2021). Context from the whole study: Between April 2018 and 2019, about 20 stage I NSCLC patients were enrolled in Nanjing, China. SBRT was given in 3 to 5 fractions with a biologically effective dose of at least 100 Gy, using image-guided IMRT or VMAT. Peripheral blood TCR beta repertoires were profiled in stage I NSCLC patients before and after stereotactic body radiotherapy, and the repertoires were related to distant failure. No patient received concurrent therapy alongside SBRT. Tumor histology was squamous cell carcinoma in 7 or 8 patients and adenocarcinoma in some 13. Patients with newly diagnosed primary stage I lung tumors numbered about 15, with a few others having oligometastatic NSCLC after surgical resection of the primary tumor. All patients were regarded as medically inoperable, because of comorbidities in more than 10 patients and refusal of surgery in several patients. A total of about 40 blood samples from roughly 20 patients were sequenced, with one sample obtained before and one obtained after SBRT for each patient. The cohort comprised around 14 men and about six women with a median age of nearly 75 years, ranging from about 53 to 90 years. Distant metastases were developed by four of the 19 patients after SBRT, at a median of about seven months, whereas no significant progression was observed in the other 15 patients. Overall study results and their limits: Differences in TRBV and TRBJ usage frequencies by metastasis status were reportedly observed in two V genes at baseline and in ten or so V and two J genes after SBRT. Whether the expanded TCR clones were tumor-specific was not determined. All reported P values were unadjusted for multiple comparisons. After SBRT, the count of unique TCR clones dropped from a median of around 10,000 beforehand to about 6,800 afterward (Wilcoxon paired P=0.011). Post-SBRT Shannon entropy and its change from baseline were lower in patients who developed distant metastases; baseline Shannon entropy was not associated with metastases. The small cohort and short follow-up limited the study, so independent validation of the findings is needed.

All patients had node-negative disease on CT and PET/CT, and none had a history of other malignancies or prior chemotherapy or radiotherapy. Roughly 6 milliliters of peripheral venous blood were drawn into EDTA tubes at each of two time points. Ficoll-Paque Plus density-gradient centrifugation was used to isolate PBMCs. Right after collection, samples were placed at -80 degrees C and kept there until analysis. The V and J segments used are TRBV28 and TRBJ1-6; a tentative D call is TRBD1 (6 bases match). The TCR comes from a donor of 50 years or more with non-small cell lung cancer. Source: PBMCs, taken before or after stereotactic body radiation therapy (not recorded which). CDR3 protein: CASSSPRGNGGSYNSPLHF. The DNA sequence reads TGTGCCAGCAGTTCCCCCAGGGGCAACGGGGGCTCCTATAATTCACCCCTCCACTTT. When the CDR3 is completed using the reference TRBV28 and TRBJ1-6 genes on either side, the full variable domain is DVKVTQSSRYLVKRTGEKVFLECVQDMDHENMFWYRQDPGLGLRLIYFSYDVKMKEKGDIPEGYSVSREKKERFSLILESASTNQTSMYLCASSSPRGNGGSYNSPLHFGNGTRLTVT.